The entry below gives a single T cell receptor (beta chain) sequence along with its context. The antigen is undetermined. These data originate in a study of post-analysis software for immune sequencing data. V was pared by 3 bases and J by 5 bases, with 10 bases between. There are 13 residues in the CDR3. TCR beta libraries were prepared from cDNA with unique molecular identifiers. Via MiXCR, TCRdb re-called the PCR reads, giving one row per CDR3 protein. The sample contains around 700,000 distinct CDR3 sequences, around 60% of which appear only once. Study-level results: About 5 TRBV segments (TRBV5-6, TRBV5-1 and TRBV20-1 among them) occurred more frequently in patients than in controls.

The chain combines TRBV12-3 or TRBV12-4 with TRBJ2-5; D tentatively fits TRBD1 or TRBD2 (5 bases each). What was sequenced was blood. The clonotype comes from a girl aged 2-10 years with multiple sclerosis. As DNA, the CDR3 is TGTGCCAGCAGTTTGAAGAGGGGTGAGACCCAGTACTTC. Encoded protein: CASSLKRGETQYF.